The rows below give T cell receptor beta chains drawn from one sample of a study of cytomegalovirus exposure and HLA in healthy donors. Profiled with immunoSEQ multiplex PCR; TCRdb holds only in-frame clones, not every one. The sample has roughly 140,000 clones, 55% to 85% seen once; the top ten hold 2% to 2.5%. The sequenced material came from PBMCs. These receptors were collected from a man aged 35-49 years in good health and CMV-seronegative. Each CDR3 is given with its conserved first and last residue. D genes are given only for firm matches. Size is omitted from some rows. Given values are once, few, many or a class for expanded clones.

V: TRBV2
J: TRBJ1-1
D: TRBD1
size: .
CDR3: CASSTGTGATEAFF
DNA: TGTGCCAGCAGTACCGGGACAGGGGCCACTGAAGCTTTCTTT

V: TRBV30
J: TRBJ1-2
D: TRBD1
size: few
CDR3: CASTGGRDYGYTF
DNA: TGTGCCTCCACAGGGGGCAGGGACTATGGCTACACCTTC

V: TRBV13
J: TRBJ1-3
D: .
size: .
CDR3: CASSLQLHRGSFTGNTIYF
DNA: TGTGCCAGCAGCCTACAGCTTCATAGGGGGTCTTTTACTGGAAACACCATATATTTT

V: TRBV6-6
J: TRBJ2-1
D: .
size: .
CDR3: CASKGGYNEQFF
DNA: TGTGCCAGCAAAGGCGGGTACAATGAGCAGTTCTTC

V: TRBV5-5
J: TRBJ2-5
D: TRBD2
size: .
CDR3: CASSFPGGETQYF
DNA: TGTGCCAGCAGCTTTCCGGGGGGAGAGACCCAGTACTTC

V: TRBV7-9
J: TRBJ1-1
D: .
size: once
CDR3: CASSRQRNTEAFF
DNA: TGTGCCAGCAGCAGACAGCGGAACACTGAAGCTTTCTTT

V: TRBV11-2
J: TRBJ2-1
D: .
size: .
CDR3: CATTTGRAYNEQFF
DNA: TGTGCCACCACGACGGGTCGGGCCTACAATGAGCAGTTCTTC

V: TRBV5-8
J: TRBJ2-1
D: TRBD2
size: .
CDR3: CASSLGTSGYNEQFF
DNA: TGTGCCAGCAGCTTGGGGACTAGCGGATACAATGAGCAGTTCTTC

V: TRBV6-4
J: TRBJ1-1
D: TRBD1
size: .
CDR3: CASSDITGTGAMNTEAFF
DNA: TGTGCCAGCAGTGACATAACCGGGACAGGGGCGATGAACACTGAAGCTTTCTTT

V: TRBV27
J: TRBJ1-5
D: .
size: .
CDR3: CASTQMGGGNQPQHF
DNA: TGTGCCAGCACCCAGATGGGAGGGGGCAATCAGCCCCAGCATTTT

V: TRBV15
J: TRBJ2-3
D: TRBD2
size: .
CDR3: CATSRGRLAGGRGTDTQYF
DNA: TGTGCCACCAGCAGAGGGAGACTAGCGGGAGGGCGTGGCACAGATACGCAGTATTTT

V: TRBV7-9
J: TRBJ1-1
D: TRBD1
size: .
CDR3: CASIADRGPGTEAFF
DNA: TGTGCCAGCATCGCAGACAGGGGGCCGGGAACTGAAGCTTTCTTT

V: TRBV9
J: TRBJ2-5
D: TRBD2
size: .
CDR3: CASSRPRSGGSQETQYF
DNA: TGTGCCAGCAGCCGACCCAGGAGCGGGGGCTCCCAAGAGACCCAGTACTTC

V: TRBV9
J: TRBJ1-1
D: .
size: .
CDR3: CASSVAGGHTEAFF
DNA: TGTGCCAGCAGCGTAGCGGGGGGGCACACTGAAGCTTTCTTT

V: TRBV30
J: TRBJ2-7
D: TRBD1
size: .
CDR3: CAWSPDRGVDEQYF
DNA: TGTGCCTGGAGTCCGGACAGGGGGGTAGACGAGCAGTACTTC

V: TRBV27
J: TRBJ1-4
D: .
size: .
CDR3: CASSLGGRQSEKLFF
DNA: TGTGCCAGCAGTTTGGGAGGGAGACAGAGTGAAAAACTGTTTTTT

V: TRBV4-1
J: TRBJ1-3
D: .
size: .
CDR3: CASSHRGTFSGNTIYF
DNA: TGCGCCAGCAGCCACAGGGGAACCTTTTCTGGAAACACCATATATTTT

V: TRBV6-5
J: TRBJ1-2
D: TRBD1
size: few
CDR3: CASSLHRGNYGYPF
DNA: TGTGCCAGCAGTCTTCACAGGGGGAACTATGGCTACCCCTTC

V: TRBV7-6
J: TRBJ2-7
D: .
size: .
CDR3: CASSLSGSNAYEQYF
DNA: TGTGCCAGCAGCTTAAGTGGGAGTAACGCTTACGAGCAGTACTTC

V: TRBV6-5
J: TRBJ1-1
D: .
size: few
CDR3: CASSYTGPARTEAFF
DNA: TGTGCCAGCAGTTACACGGGTCCAGCGAGGACTGAAGCTTTCTTT

V: TRBV4-1
J: TRBJ2-5
D: .
size: .
CDR3: CASSRRWGEETQYF
DNA: TGCGCCAGCAGCCGGAGGTGGGGGGAGGAGACCCAGTACTTC

V: TRBV4-3
J: TRBJ1-2
D: TRBD1
size: .
CDR3: CASSPRTGANYGYTF
DNA: TGCGCCAGCAGCCCGCGGACAGGAGCTAACTATGGCTACACCTTC

V: TRBV29-1
J: TRBJ1-5
D: TRBD1
size: .
CDR3: CSVCRDRGKYCNQPQHF
DNA: TGCAGCGTATGCCGGGACAGGGGGAAATATTGCAATCAGCCCCAGCATTTT

V: TRBV10-3
J: TRBJ1-2
D: TRBD1
size: .
CDR3: CAIAGTDYGYTF
DNA: TGTGCCATCGCCGGGACAGATTATGGCTACACCTTC

V: TRBV6-6
J: TRBJ1-6
D: .
size: .
CDR3: CASSYEPSSYNSPLHF
DNA: TGTGCCAGCAGTTATGAACCCAGCTCCTATAATTCACCCCTCCACTTT

V: TRBV19
J: TRBJ1-1
D: TRBD1
size: .
CDR3: CASSTDRVNTEAFF
DNA: TGTGCCAGTAGCACGGACAGGGTGAACACTGAAGCTTTCTTT

V: TRBV29-1
J: TRBJ2-7
D: TRBD1
size: .
CDR3: CSVGQGSYEQYF
DNA: TGCAGCGTTGGACAGGGTTCCTACGAGCAGTACTTC

V: TRBV10-1
J: TRBJ2-7
D: .
size: .
CDR3: CASSINRGYEQYF
DNA: TGCGCCAGCAGTATCAATAGGGGCTACGAGCAGTACTTC

V: TRBV5-1
J: TRBJ2-7
D: TRBD1
size: .
CDR3: CASSLEGGAFHEQYF
DNA: TGCGCCAGCAGCTTGGAAGGGGGCGCGTTCCACGAGCAGTACTTC

V: TRBV5-3
J: TRBJ1-1
D: TRBD1
size: .
CDR3: CARRTGSCLYAEAFF
DNA: TGTGCCAGACGGACAGGGAGTTGCTTATACGCTGAAGCTTTCTTT

V: TRBV19
J: TRBJ2-5
D: TRBD2
size: .
CDR3: CASSMRLAGKDQETQYF
DNA: TGTGCCAGTAGTATGAGGCTAGCGGGGAAAGACCAAGAGACCCAGTACTTC

V: TRBV5-1
J: TRBJ2-2
D: .
size: .
CDR3: CASSLGVGGTGELFF
DNA: TGCGCCAGCAGCTTGGGCGTCGGGGGAACCGGGGAGCTGTTTTTT

V: TRBV30
J: TRBJ2-7
D: .
size: once
CDR3: CAWSVIGQGKVEQYF
DNA: TGTGCCTGGAGTGTAATAGGGCAGGGTAAGGTCGAGCAGTACTTC

V: TRBV30
J: TRBJ2-3
D: TRBD2
size: .
CDR3: CAWSFRRELQYF
DNA: TGTGCCTGGAGTTTCCGGCGGGAGTTGCAGTATTTT

V: TRBV9
J: TRBJ2-1
D: TRBD2
size: .
CDR3: CASSRNGGAGDEQFF
DNA: TGTGCCAGCAGCAGAAACGGGGGGGCTGGAGATGAGCAGTTCTTC

V: TRBV2
J: TRBJ1-2
D: .
size: .
CDR3: CASSAGGGYTF
DNA: TGTGCCAGCAGTGCGGGGGGCGGCTACACCTTC

V: TRBV4-1
J: TRBJ2-7
D: .
size: .
CDR3: CASSQDPGESEQYF
DNA: TGCGCCAGCAGCCAAGACCCGGGAGAGAGTGAGCAGTACTTC

V: TRBV19
J: TRBJ2-2
D: TRBD1
size: .
CDR3: CASSIQGENTGELFF
DNA: TGTGCCAGTAGTATTCAGGGGGAGAACACCGGGGAGCTGTTTTTT

V: TRBV7-9
J: TRBJ1-2
D: .
size: .
CDR3: CASTRDSYGYTF
DNA: TGTGCCAGCACCCGAGACAGCTATGGCTACACCTTC

V: TRBV11-2
J: TRBJ1-4
D: .
size: .
CDR3: CASSLVGGDEKLFF
DNA: TGTGCCAGCAGCTTAGTCGGGGGTGATGAAAAACTGTTTTTT

V: TRBV19
J: TRBJ1-4
D: .
size: .
CDR3: CASGPGQCCTNEKLFF
DNA: TGTGCCAGCGGACCAGGACAGTGTTGCACTAATGAAAAACTGTTTTTT

V: TRBV15
J: TRBJ2-7
D: TRBD2
size: few
CDR3: CATSIRPGGLYEQYF
DNA: TGTGCCACCAGTATCAGACCGGGGGGACTCTACGAGCAGTACTTC

V: TRBV28
J: TRBJ2-2
D: .
size: .
CDR3: CASSPPGDTGELFF
DNA: TGTGCCAGCAGTCCCCCCGGGGACACCGGGGAGCTGTTTTTT

V: TRBV12-5
J: TRBJ1-5
D: TRBD1
size: once
CDR3: CASGLPTPGTGDQPQHF
DNA: TGTGCTAGTGGTTTGCCGACTCCCGGGACAGGGGATCAGCCCCAGCATTTT

V: TRBV7-8
J: TRBJ2-7
D: TRBD2
size: .
CDR3: CASSSSGNTGEQYF
DNA: TGTGCCAGCAGCTCTAGCGGGAATACCGGCGAGCAGTACTTC

V: TRBV19
J: TRBJ1-6
D: .
size: .
CDR3: CASTTAGSPLHF
DNA: TGTGCCAGTACCACAGCGGGTTCACCCCTCCACTTT

V: TRBV11-2
J: TRBJ2-3
D: .
size: .
CDR3: CASSPYKGEFTDTQYF
DNA: TGTGCCAGCAGCCCCTACAAGGGAGAATTCACAGATACGCAGTATTTT

V: TRBV10-2
J: TRBJ1-3
D: TRBD1
size: .
CDR3: CASRGQGRNTIYF
DNA: TGCGCCAGCAGGGGACAGGGGAGAAACACCATATATTTT

V: TRBV28
J: TRBJ1-2
D: TRBD1
size: .
CDR3: CASSWDRAGGYTF
DNA: TGTGCCAGCAGTTGGGACAGGGCCGGTGGCTACACCTTC

V: TRBV7-8
J: TRBJ2-2
D: .
size: .
CDR3: CASSLYSQGESGELFF
DNA: TGTGCCAGCAGCTTATATTCCCAGGGCGAATCCGGGGAGCTGTTTTTT

V: TRBV5-1
J: TRBJ1-1
D: TRBD1
size: .
CDR3: CASSGGQGILGTEAFF
DNA: TGCGCCAGCAGCGGGGGACAGGGAATCCTTGGGACTGAAGCTTTCTTT

V: TRBV4-3
J: TRBJ2-5
D: TRBD1
size: .
CDR3: CASSLGTGGLETQYF
DNA: TGCGCCAGCAGCCTCGGGACAGGGGGGTTGGAGACCCAGTACTTC

V: TRBV6-4
J: TRBJ1-2
D: TRBD1
size: .
CDR3: CASSATQGAAGYTF
DNA: TGTGCCAGCAGTGCGACCCAGGGGGCGGCGGGCTACACCTTC

V: TRBV7-2
J: TRBJ2-7
D: TRBD2
size: .
CDR3: CASSLDGLAGVTEQYF
DNA: TGTGCCAGCAGCTTAGATGGACTAGCGGGAGTTACCGAGCAGTACTTC